Listed below are T cell receptor beta chains from one sample, sequenced in a study of regulatory T cells in long-lasting Graves disease. MiXCR was run by TCRdb on the multiplex PCR reads, yielding one entry per CDR3 protein. Of 350,000 to 550,000 distinct CDR3 sequences in the sample, about 15% were seen once. This sample was shared with a second study, whose subject was T cells in Graves' hyperthyroidism and ophthalmopathy.

The sequencing here drew on peripheral blood mononuclear cells (PBMCs), taken at new diagnosis, from a patient treated with antithyroid drugs. The receptors were sampled from a woman aged 18-35 years with Graves disease. CDR3s include the opening cysteine and the closing phenylalanine or tryptophan. A D gene is named only where the DNA matches it firmly. Clone sizes are given selectively: once, few, many, or a class where the clone is expanded.

clone size | D gene | J gene | V gene | CDR3 protein | CDR3 DNA
NA | TRBD2 | TRBJ2-3 | TRBV5-1 | CASSLGTSGTSTDTQYF | TGCGCCAGCAGCCTCGGGACTAGCGGGACAAGCACAGATACGCAGTATTTT
NA | TRBD1 | TRBJ1-1 | TRBV29-1 | CGVAGGGTEAFF | TGCGGCGTCGCAGGGGGCGGCACTGAAGCTTTCTTT
many | TRBD2 | TRBJ2-2 | TRBV7-2 | CAVGLAGGFGELFF | TGTGCAGTGGGGCTAGCGGGAGGATTCGGGGAGCTGTTTTTT
many | NA | TRBJ2-3 | TRBV13 | CASSLGSPPVDTQYF | TGTGCCAGCAGCTTAGGCTCCCCGCCGGTAGATACGCAGTATTTT
few | NA | TRBJ2-2 | TRBV29-1 | CSAVSQGGPGELFF | TGCAGCGCAGTCTCCCAGGGAGGTCCCGGGGAGCTGTTTTTT
many | NA | TRBJ2-5 | TRBV3-1 | CASSLGQTQYF | TGTGCCAGCAGCCTGGGGCAGACCCAGTACTTC
many | NA | TRBJ2-1 | TRBV10-3 | CAIHATSYNEQFF | TGTGCCATACACGCGACCTCCTACAATGAGCAGTTCTTC
few | TRBD2 | TRBJ2-1 | TRBV5-1 | CASRKNLAGGYNEQFF | TGCGCCAGCAGGAAAAACTTAGCGGGGGGCTACAATGAGCAGTTCTTC
few | NA | TRBJ2-2 | TRBV27 | CASSLTGSNTGELFF | TGTGCCAGCAGTCTAACGGGTTCGAACACCGGGGAGCTGTTTTTT
NA | TRBD1 | TRBJ1-5 | TRBV3-1 | CASSQAGTGVDQPQHF | TGTGCCAGCAGCCAAGCCGGGACAGGGGTGGATCAGCCCCAGCATTTT
few | TRBD2 | TRBJ2-7 | TRBV6-5 | CAISYSPFELAGVYEQYF | TGTGCCATCAGTTACTCCCCGTTTGAGCTAGCGGGAGTCTACGAGCAGTACTTC
many | NA | TRBJ1-4 | TRBV2 | CASSPDSREKLFF | TGTGCCAGCAGTCCGGACAGCCGTGAAAAACTGTTTTTT
NA | TRBD2 | TRBJ2-3 | TRBV25-1 | CASSPRGSLAGLTDTQYF | TGTGCCAGCAGTCCCCGAGGCAGTCTAGCGGGACTCACAGATACGCAGTATTTT
many | NA | TRBJ2-5 | TRBV7-2 | CASSPAGRILLETQYF | TGTGCCAGCAGCCCAGCGGGCCGTATCTTGTTAGAGACCCAGTACTTC
NA | NA | TRBJ2-5 | TRBV4-1 | CASSQEGLAPKETQYF | TGCGCCAGCAGCCAAGAGGGGCTAGCCCCCAAGGAGACCCAGTACTTC
few | TRBD1 | TRBJ1-4 | TRBV28 | CTSAASPGQGIEKLFF | TGTACCAGCGCAGCCTCTCCGGGACAGGGCATCGAAAAACTGTTTTTT